Shown below are 32 T cell receptor beta chains from a single sample sequenced in a study of cytotoxic CD8 clonotypes in ibrutinib-treated CLL. Sequenced by immunoSEQ multiplex PCR; TCRdb stores in-frame clones only, minus some. The data show some 40,000 clones, with about 70% seen just once and 6% to 8% held by the top ten. Sequenced here: PBMCs, sampled at disease progression, from a patient treated with ibrutinib. The receptors derive from a human donor with chronic lymphocytic leukemia.

The gene calls are TRBV5-8 and TRBJ2-7, with D perhaps matching TRBD1 or TRBD2 (5 bases each). The V end was cut by 0 bases, the J end by 7 bases, with 20 bases between. In germline, CDR1 is SGHTS, CDR2 YDEGEE. The CDR3 consists of 16 residues. The CDR3 here is CASSLVGGPAWGEQYF. CDR3 coding DNA: TGTGCCAGCAGCTTGGTTGGGGGTCCCGCTTGGGGAGAGCAGTACTTC.

This clone was detected a few times. The rearrangement joins TRBV7-9 to TRBJ2-2; D possibly corresponds to TRBD2 (5 bases). V dropped 2 bases and J dropped 8 bases, with 15 bases sitting between them. Germline V gene data show CDR1 as SEHNR and CDR2 as FQNEAQ (reference sequence). The CDR3 is made up of 15 amino acids. DNA of the CDR3: TGTGCCAGCAGCTTACACCGGGGAGTAACGGGGGAGCTGTTTTTT. Translated: CASSLHRGVTGELFF.

This clone was found a few times. The chain links TRBV5-1 to TRBJ1-1; 11 bases line up with TRBD1. CDR3 size: 15 residues. V was clipped by 3 bases and J by 6 bases; unmatched bases: 7. From germline, CDR1 is SGHRS and CDR2 YFSETQ. In DNA, the CDR3 is TGCGCCAGCAGCTCTCTTGTGGGACAGGGGGCTGAAGCTTTCTTT. It specifies CASSSLVGQGAEAFF.

The chain is built from TRBV5-1 and TRBJ2-1; D is possibly TRBD2 (6 bases). CDR1 is SGHRS and CDR2 is YFSETQ in the germline V gene. Trimming removed 3 bases from V and 4 bases from J, with 11 bases in between. This CDR3 region has 14 residues. The CDR3 loop is CASSSGLRYNEQFF. The DNA of the CDR3 is TGCGCCAGCAGCTCGGGACTTAGGTACAATGAGCAGTTCTTC.

This clone was seen only once. The chain has TRBV29-1 and TRBJ2-1; unclear D gene. Germline lookup yields CDR1 SQVTM and CDR2 ANQGSEA. This CDR3 is 10 amino acids long. V was pared by 6 bases and J by 5 bases, with 5 bases between. The CDR3 loop reads CSVQNNEQFF. The CDR3 region has the DNA TGCAGCGTCCAGAACAATGAGCAGTTCTTC.

V usage is TRBV21-1 and J usage is TRBJ2-3; the table's D call, TRBD2, has no DNA check behind it. TRBV21-1 is recorded as a pseudogene. CDR3 length equals 13 residues. CDR3 bases: TGTGCCAGCATTAGAGCGGGCACAGATACGCAGTATTTT. Translation gives CASIRAGTDTQYF.

The gene calls are TRBV30 and TRBJ2-3; 7 positions agree with TRBD2. The length of the CDR3 is 14 residues. V trimming: 0 bases; J trimming: 3 bases; junction bases outside the gene matches: 3. Germline V CDR1 and CDR2: GTSNPN, SVGIG (reference sequence). The CDR3 loop reads CAWSVGLVTDTQYF. DNA for the CDR3: TGTGCCTGGAGTGTAGGACTAGTAACAGATACGCAGTATTTT. Complete variable domain (other parts from reference TRBV30 and TRBJ2-3): SQTIHQWPATLVQPVGSPLSLECTVEGTSNPNLYWYRQAAGRGLQLLFYSVGIGQISSEVPQNLSASRPQDRQFILSSKKLLLSDSGFYLCAWSVGLVTDTQYFGPGTRLTVL.

The chain couples TRBV28 to TRBJ1-2, with D possibly matching TRBD1 (5 bases). Germline V gene sequence: CDR1 MDHEN, CDR2 SYDVKM. Trimming cost V 5 bases and J 4 bases, with 14 bases left between them. The CDR3 runs to 14 residues. The CDR3 sequence is CASSGTPWGYGYTF. The DNA of the CDR3 is TGTGCCAGCAGTGGGACGCCGTGGGGCTATGGCTACACCTTC.

J is TRBJ1-2 and V is TRBV29-1; D is undetermined. V lost 5 bases, J lost 8 bases, and 15 bases lay in between. The CDR3 has 12 residues. Germline V gene sequence: CDR1 SQVTM, CDR2 ANQGSEA. In DNA, the CDR3 is TGCAGCGTTCACGCGGAGCTCCAGGGCTACACCTTC. Encoded protein: CSVHAELQGYTF.

The rearrangement links TRBV10-3 to TRBJ1-3; 12 nucleotides match TRBD1. Germline CDR1 reads ENHRY; CDR2 reads SYGVKD. This CDR3 region has 15 residues. V was clipped by 6 bases and J by 1 base; unmatched bases: 1. CDR3 loop: CAIRGQGASGNTIYF. In DNA, the CDR3 is TGTGCCATCAGGGGACAGGGGGCTTCTGGAAACACCATATATTTT.

The chain employs TRBV18 and TRBJ1-1, with a possible D match to TRBD1 (6 bases). The CDR3 extends over 14 amino acids. V lost 3 bases to trimming and J lost 0 bases, with 8 bases between them. CDR1 and CDR2 from the germline V gene are KGHSH and LQKENI. The CDR3 DNA follows: TGTGCCAGCTCACCTTCAGGGGTGAACACTGAAGCTTTCTTT. This encodes CASSPSGVNTEAFF.

The chain employs TRBV11-2 and TRBJ1-1, with TRBD1 matching 9 bases. The CDR3 is 13 residues long. Germline V lookup: CDR1 SGHAT, CDR2 FQNNGV. The junction had 9 bases not matched to a gene; V was cut back by 5 bases and J by 11 bases. DNA of the CDR3: TGTGCCAGCAGCCCTGACAGGGGGAAGGGTGCTTTCTTT. It encodes CASSPDRGKGAFF.

The sample holds a few counts of this clone. V and J are TRBV15 and TRBJ2-2; the match to TRBD2 covers 7 bases. This CDR3 contains 17 residues. The germline V gene encodes CDR1 LNHNV and CDR2 YYDKDF (reference sequence). V lost 0 bases, J lost 6 bases, and 10 bases stayed unmatched. Written as DNA, the CDR3 is TGTGCCACCAGCAGAGATGTCAGCGGGATAATATCCGGGGAGCTGTTTTTT. Translated, it gives CATSRDVSGIISGELFF.

This clone showed up just once. The chain couples TRBV19 to TRBJ1-1; D unclear. Between the trimmed V and J ends, which lost 4 bases and 1 base, there was a span of 13 bases. Per the germline V gene, CDR1 is LNHDA and CDR2 is SQIVND (reference sequence). The CDR3 sequence is 15 residues long. The CDR3 nucleotides read TGTGCCAGTAGTACGCGAAAGGGAGCGAACACTGAAGCTTTCTTT. Encoded protein: CASSTRKGANTEAFF.

In this sample, this clone turned up a few times. The rearrangement joins TRBV5-8 to TRBJ2-7; D ambiguous. Germline values: CDR1 SGHTS, CDR2 YDEGEE. V lost 4 bases, J lost 2 bases, and 16 bases lay in between. This CDR3 is built from 15 residues. The DNA for the CDR3 is TGTGCCAGCAGCAAAACGGGCGAATCTACCTACGAGCAGTACTTC. Translation gives CASSKTGESTYEQYF.

This clone occurred a few times. This CDR3 reads CASSPSLAGAYEQYF. CDR3 DNA: TGTGCCAGCAGCCCCTCGCTAGCGGGAGCCTACGAGCAGTACTTC. The V and J genes are TRBV9 and TRBJ2-7; 10 nucleotides align to TRBD2. The CDR3 runs to 15 residues. Germline V gives CDR1 SGDLS, CDR2 YYNGEE. Trimming took 4 bases from V and 2 from J; bases not matched to a gene: 6. Full variable domain (missing parts from reference TRBV9 and TRBJ2-7): DSGVTQTPKHLITATGQRVTLRCSPRSGDLSVYWYQQSLDQGLQFLIQYYNGEERAKGNILERFSAQQFPDLHSELNLSSLELGDSALYFCASSPSLAGAYEQYFGPGTRLTVT.

The genes are TRBV29-1 and TRBJ2-3; D may be TRBD2 (7 bases). Looked up from germline, CDR1 is SQVTM and CDR2 is ANQGSEA. The length of the CDR3 is 14 residues. V gave up 7 bases and J gave up 5 bases, with 19 bases separating them. In DNA form, the CDR3 reads TGCAGCGGGCTACAGGGAGGGAGTCTAGATACGCAGTATTTT. Translation gives CSGLQGGSLDTQYF.

The gene calls are TRBV6-4 and TRBJ2-3; D call uncertain. Germline CDR1 MRHNA, CDR2 SNTAGT. The V gene lost 0 bases and the J gene lost 5 bases, with 9 bases spanning the gap. The length of the CDR3 is 14 residues. For the CDR3, the DNA is TGTGCCAGCAGTGACTCGACTTCGAGAGATACGCAGTATTTT. The encoded protein is CASSDSTSRDTQYF.

The rearrangement joins TRBV28 to TRBJ2-5; 7 bases fit TRBD2. Germline V gene data show CDR1 as MDHEN and CDR2 as SYDVKM. J gave up 1 base and V 2 bases, and 7 bases lay outside the gene matches. This CDR3 is 16 amino acids long. The CDR3 sequence is CASSLQTSRTQETQYF. The CDR3 DNA reads as TGTGCCAGCAGTTTACAGACTAGCAGAACCCAAGAGACCCAGTACTTC.

A few counts support this clone. The chain is built from TRBV6-6 and TRBJ2-7, with 10 bases matching TRBD1. The germline V gene has CDR1 MNHNY and CDR2 SVGAGI (reference sequence). J lost 7 bases, V lost 5 bases, and 11 bases had no gene match. The CDR3 loop spans 15 amino acids. For the CDR3, the DNA is TGTGCCAGCAGTCACACGGACAGGGGGAGGGAAGAGCAGTACTTC. Translated: CASSHTDRGREEQYF.

This clone was seen only a few times. The J gene is TRBJ2-1, the V gene TRBV6-1, with a tentative D call TRBD1 (5 bases). Per germline, CDR1 MNHNS and CDR2 SASEGT. The CDR3 sequence is 14 residues long. Trimming left V 7 bases short and J 9 bases short, with 19 bases between. Here the CDR3 DNA reads TGTGCCAGCAAAGGGGCAGGAATCCGCCCTGAGCAGTTCTTC. This translates into CASKGAGIRPEQFF.

This clone occurred a few times. CDR3 in amino acids: CASCGGSSGTEAFF. The CDR3 nucleotides are TGTGCCAGCTGCGGGGGGAGTTCGGGAACTGAAGCTTTCTTT. The chain uses TRBV18 and TRBJ1-1, with D perhaps matching TRBD1 (5 bases). CDR1 is KGHSH and CDR2 is LQKENI in the germline V gene. V was clipped by 7 bases and J by 5 bases, with 17 bases between them. CDR3 length equals 14 residues.

Here the CDR3 reads CASSPGGEQYF. The CDR3 nucleotides read TGTGCCAGCAGCCCAGGCGGTGAGCAGTACTTC. This chain joins TRBV6-5 and TRBJ2-7; D gene ambiguous. The V end lost 6 bases, the J end lost 7 bases, and 10 bases lay between the germline ends. Looked up from germline, CDR1 is MNHEY and CDR2 is SVGAGI. The CDR3 sequence is 11 residues long.

V is TRBV4-2 and J is TRBJ2-7; TRBD2 matches 7 bases. The CDR3 has 17 residues. V shed 3 bases and J 0 bases; nucleotides not matched to a gene: 11. Germline V CDR1 and CDR2: LGHNA, YNFKEQ. CDR3 bases: TGTGCCAGCAGCCATTCCCCCTTACTAGCGAGCTCCTACGAGCAGTACTTC. This sequence encodes CASSHSPLLASSYEQYF.

The chain uses TRBV27 and TRBJ1-2; 10 nucleotides align to TRBD1. Trimming removed 6 bases from V and 2 bases from J; junction bases left unmatched: 3. From germline, CDR1 is MNHEY and CDR2 SMNVEV (reference sequence). The CDR3 totals 14 residues. CDR3 nucleotide sequence: TGTGCCAGCAGGCCGGGACAGGGGAACTATGGCTACACCTTC. Translating gives CASRPGQGNYGYTF.

This CDR3 reads CASSPLAFSGTQYF. DNA of the CDR3: TGTGCCAGCAGCCCACTAGCCTTCTCAGGGACCCAGTACTTC. The V call is TRBV11-2, the J call TRBJ2-5; D is possibly TRBD2 (6 bases). CDR1 is SGHAT and CDR2 is FQNNGV in the germline V gene. CDR3 length: 14 residues. The ends were cut back, 5 bases at V and 7 bases at J, with 17 bases in the middle. Combining the CDR3 with reference TRBV11-2 and TRBJ2-5 gives the whole variable domain EAGVAQSPRYKIIEKRQSVAFWCNPISGHATLYWYQQILGQGPKLLIQFQNNGVVDDSQLPKDRFSAERLKGVDSTLKIQPAKLEDSAVYLCASSPLAFSGTQYFGPGTRLLVL.

Here the CDR3 reads CASSFGSGRSDYEQYF. The CDR3 bases are TGTGCCAGCAGCTTTGGTAGCGGGAGAAGTGACTACGAGCAGTACTTC. The chain has TRBV7-9 and TRBJ2-7; 9 positions match TRBD2. The CDR3 contains 16 residues. CDR1 and CDR2 (germline): SEHNR, FQNEAQ (reference sequence). The junction had 9 bases not matched to a gene; V was cut back by 3 bases and J by 3 bases.

The chain joins TRBV28 to TRBJ2-7; D might be TRBD2 (5 bases). Deletions cut 6 bases from V and 3 bases from J, with 12 bases between. This CDR3 region has 13 residues. CDR1 MDHEN and CDR2 SYDVKM come from the germline V gene. The CDR3 loop is CASRPSGSYEQYF. The CDR3 nucleotides read TGTGCCAGCAGACCGAGCGGCAGCTACGAGCAGTACTTC.

V usage is TRBV7-9 and J usage is TRBJ2-1; no definite D call. This CDR3 contains 13 residues. V was clipped by 0 bases and J by 12 bases, with 12 bases between them. Germline V gene lookup returns CDR1 SEHNR and CDR2 FQNEAQ (reference sequence). The CDR3 region has the DNA TGTGCCAGCAGCTTAGCATTGGAGTCCGGGCAGTTCTTC. Translation: CASSLALESGQFF.

The chain combines TRBV30 with TRBJ1-2, with 8 bases fitting TRBD1. The CDR3 is made up of 13 amino acids. Germline loops: CDR1 GTSNPN, CDR2 SVGIG (reference sequence). The junction had 6 bases not matched to a gene; V was cut back by 1 base and J by 8 bases. In nucleotides, the CDR3 is TGTGCCTGGAGTGCGACAGGGGCGGGCGGCTACACCTTC. It encodes CAWSATGAGGYTF. Supplemented by reference TRBV30 and TRBJ1-2, the full variable domain reads SQTIHQWPATLVQPVGSPLSLECTVEGTSNPNLYWYRQAAGRGLQLLFYSVGIGQISSEVPQNLSASRPQDRQFILSSKKLLLSDSGFYLCAWSATGAGGYTFGSGTRLTVV.

This clone has more than one count but fewer than ten. The chain recombines TRBV18 with TRBJ2-1, with D unclear. The V gene's germline CDR1 is KGHSH and CDR2 LQKENI. CDR3 size: 13 residues. V lost 2 bases and J 5 bases, leaving 7 bases between the germline ends. The CDR3 DNA reads as TGTGCCAGCTCACCAAGCCGTGACAATGAGCAGTTCTTC. Its protein product is CASSPSRDNEQFF. The full variable domain, its missing parts supplied by reference TRBV18 and TRBJ2-1, is NAGVMQNPRHLVRRRGQEARLRCSPMKGHSHVYWYRQLPEEGLKFMVYLQKENIIDESGMPKERFSAEFPKEGPSILRIQQVVRGDSAAYFCASSPSRDNEQFFGPGTRLTVL.

This chain links TRBV29-1 with TRBJ2-7; D may correspond to TRBD1 or TRBD2 (6 bases each). V was trimmed by 7 bases and J by 6 bases, leaving 22 bases between them. Germline CDR1 reads SQVTM; CDR2 reads ANQGSEA. This CDR3 comprises 14 residues. CDR3 sequence reads: CSGTASSRGGEQYF. In DNA form, the CDR3 reads TGCAGCGGGACCGCCTCCTCCAGGGGAGGCGAGCAGTACTTC.